This passage covers 18 T cell receptor beta chains from one sample sequenced in a study of T cell changes during pregnancy in multiple sclerosis. Sequencing used immunoSEQ multiplex PCR; TCRdb keeps in-frame clones, though not all of them. This sample has tens of thousands of clones, with approximately 95% found just once. Specimen: CD4+ T cells from peripheral blood mononuclear cells, collected in the first trimester of pregnancy. The receptors originated from a female donor with multiple sclerosis, enrolled in a pregnancy study.

This chain links TRBV4-1 with TRBJ1-3, with a tentative D call TRBD1 (5 bases). Germline assignment: CDR1 MGHRA and CDR2 YSYEKL. The V end lost 0 bases, the J end lost 1 base, and 13 bases lay between the germline ends. The CDR3 extends over 17 amino acids. CDR3 protein: CASSQERQGMSGNTIYF. In DNA form, the CDR3 reads TGCGCCAGCAGCCAAGAACGCCAGGGAATGTCTGGAAACACCATATATTTT.

The chain couples TRBV5-6 to TRBJ2-1, with a tentative D call TRBD1 (5 bases). This CDR3 comprises 15 residues. Trimming took 4 bases from V and 3 from J, leaving 14 bases between them. Germline V gene sequence: CDR1 SGHDT, CDR2 YYEEEE. CDR3 bases: TGTGCCAGCAGCCTTGGTGGGGCGGTCTACAATGAGCAGTTCTTC. Translating it yields CASSLGGAVYNEQFF.

This rearrangement joins TRBV10-3 to TRBJ2-2; tentative D call: TRBD1 (6 bases). The CDR3 sequence is 15 residues long. Trimming removed 0 bases from V and 5 bases from J, with 10 bases in between. Germline loops: CDR1 ENHRY, CDR2 SYGVKD. CDR3 coding DNA: TGTGCCATCAGTGAGTCTAATACAGGGACCGGGGAGCTGTTTTTT. Amino acid sequence: CAISESNTGTGELFF.

The chain joins TRBV15 to TRBJ1-2; 7 positions match TRBD1. The CDR3 runs to 13 residues. With V trimmed by 3 bases and J by 8 bases, 6 bases remained unmatched. CDR1 and CDR2 from the germline V gene are LNHNV and YYDKDF (reference sequence). The CDR3 reads CATSREQGQGYTF. CDR3 nucleotide sequence: TGTGCCACCAGCAGGGAACAGGGACAGGGCTACACCTTC.

The J gene is TRBJ1-1, the V gene TRBV15; a weak D match, TRBD1 (6 bases). The V gene lost 6 bases and the J gene lost 6 bases, with 17 bases spanning the gap. There are 14 residues in the CDR3. CDR1 and CDR2 from the germline V gene are LNHNV and YYDKDF (reference sequence). The CDR3 loop reads CATSQGRGIAEAFF. CDR3 nucleotides: TGTGCCACCAGTCAGGGTAGGGGGATCGCTGAAGCTTTCTTT.

The J gene is TRBJ1-2, the V gene TRBV7-9; 9 positions match TRBD1. In germline, CDR1 is SEHNR, CDR2 FQNEAQ (reference sequence). This CDR3 is built from 14 residues. V lost 8 bases to trimming and J lost 6 bases; unmatched junction nucleotides: 10. The CDR3 region has the DNA TGTGCCAGCCGAGCTTATCGGGACAGGGATGGCTACACCTTC. Translating gives CASRAYRDRDGYTF.

The chain carries TRBV5-4 and TRBJ2-7, with TRBD1 identical over 7 bases. The junction had 7 bases not matched to a gene; V was cut back by 4 bases and J by 0 bases. Germline CDR1 and CDR2: SGHNT and YYREEE (reference sequence). This CDR3 has 15 residues. In nucleotides, the CDR3 is TGTGCCAGCAGCCCAGGGGGTGGCACCTCCTACGAGCAGTACTTC. Translating gives CASSPGGGTSYEQYF.

V gene TRBV9 combines with J gene TRBJ1-1; the match to TRBD1 covers 9 bases. Germline assignment: CDR1 SGDLS and CDR2 YYNGEE. With V trimmed by 3 bases and J by 4 bases, 7 bases remained unmatched. The CDR3 consists of 15 residues. As DNA, the CDR3 is TGTGCCAGCAGCGAGGGGACAGGGTGGTCCACTGAAGCTTTCTTT. Its protein is CASSEGTGWSTEAFF.

This chain links TRBV28 with TRBJ1-2, with a tentative D call TRBD1 (5 bases). Trimming removed 9 bases at V and 4 bases at J, with 21 bases between. The CDR3 loop spans 15 amino acids. From germline, CDR1 is MDHEN and CDR2 SYDVKM. CDR3 DNA: TGTGCCAGTCGGGGGGAAGGGAGTCGTGCCTATGGCTACACCTTC. Protein: CASRGEGSRAYGYTF.

For the CDR3, the DNA is TGTGCCTGGAGGTCGGACAGGGGATCAGGCTCCTATAATTCACCCCTCCACTTT. It encodes CAWRSDRGSGSYNSPLHF. This sequence joins TRBV30 and TRBJ1-6; 9 nucleotides align to TRBD1. CDR3 length: 18 amino acids. Germline values: CDR1 GTSNPN, CDR2 SVGIG (reference sequence). The V and J ends lost 3 bases and 0 bases, in that order; junction bases with no gene match: 9.

The genes are TRBV18 and TRBJ2-3; 8 bases agree with TRBD2. V was pared by 3 bases and J by 8 bases, with 10 bases of the junction left unmatched. Germline V gene data show CDR1 as KGHSH and CDR2 as LQKENI. The CDR3 is made up of 15 amino acids. Written as DNA, the CDR3 is TGTGCCAGCTCACCTCCCGGGACTAGTGAGGCTACGCAGTATTTT. Translation gives CASSPPGTSEATQYF.

Comment on this clone: The germline gene is not matched at one end of the junction; a read error may be the cause. The chain has TRBV7-7 and TRBJ2-5; 7 bases fit TRBD1. This CDR3 spans 14 amino acids. Germline lookup yields CDR1 SSHAT and CDR2 FNYEAQ (reference sequence). The CDR3 reads CASSPRQGQETQYF. CDR3 DNA: TGTGCTAGCAGCCCCCGACAGGGCCAAGAGACCCAGTACTTC. Based on the CDR3 plus reference TRBV7-7 and TRBJ2-5, the full variable domain is GAGVSQSPRYKVTKRGQDVTLRCDPISSHATLYWYQQALGQGPEFLTYFNYEAQPDKSGLPSDRFSAERPEGSISTLTIQRTEQRDSAMYRCASSPRQGQETQYFGPGTRLLVL.

The chain has TRBV19 and TRBJ2-7; TRBD1 is a possible D gene (6 bases). The germline gives CDR1 LNHDA, CDR2 SQIVND (reference sequence). The CDR3 is 13 amino acids. Trimming pared 6 bases from V and 4 bases from J, leaving 13 bases between. CDR3 in amino acids: CASRMGQGYEQYF. For the CDR3, the DNA is TGTGCCAGTAGAATGGGGCAGGGGTACGAGCAGTACTTC.

This clone was counted a single time. This chain connects TRBV5-5 to TRBJ2-5, with D tentatively TRBD1 (7 bases). The germline V gene has CDR1 SGHKS and CDR2 YYEKEE (reference sequence). The CDR3 is 14 residues long. V was cut by 4 bases and J by 5 bases, with 15 bases left in between. This chain's CDR3 is CASSGGTATETQYF. CDR3 DNA: TGTGCCAGCAGCGGGGGGACAGCTACGGAGACCCAGTACTTC.

CDR3 in amino acids: CASNERGGTGELFF. DNA for the CDR3: TGTGCCAGCAACGAGCGGGGCGGGACCGGGGAGCTGTTTTTT. The J gene is TRBJ2-2, the V gene TRBV9; 7 bases align to TRBD2. CDR1 and CDR2 from the germline V gene are SGDLS and YYNGEE. The CDR3 is made up of 14 amino acids. V dropped 6 bases and J dropped 5; count of bases not matched to a gene: 7.

A word on this clone: This same CDR3 is encoded by further DNA sequences in the sample. The chain uses TRBV7-9 and TRBJ1-6; D perhaps matches TRBD1 (5 bases). Per the germline V gene, CDR1 is SEHNR and CDR2 is FQNEAQ (reference sequence). V was pared by 1 base and J by 9 bases, with 10 bases between. This CDR3 is built from 14 residues. In DNA, the CDR3 is TGTGCCAGCAGCTTAGATCAGGGCAGTTCACCCCTCCACTTT. Protein: CASSLDQGSSPLHF.

The chain couples TRBV5-4 to TRBJ1-1; 12 positions agree with TRBD1. The CDR3 is 16 amino acids. The V gene end was trimmed by 4 bases and the J gene end by 7 bases; junction bases not matched to a gene: 11. The germline CDR1 and CDR2 sequences are SGHNT and YYREEE (reference sequence). The CDR3 region has the DNA TGTGCCAGCAGCGCACCGGGACAGGGGGCCGTCGGTGAAGCTTTCTTT. It is translated as CASSAPGQGAVGEAFF.

The rearrangement uses TRBV2 and TRBJ1-5, with D perhaps TRBD1 (5 bases). CDR1 is SNHLY and CDR2 is FYNNEI in the germline V gene. Trimming took off 6 bases at V and 4 bases at J, with 16 bases between the two ends. CDR3 length: 15 residues. CDR3 residues: CASRSGTAGNQPQHF. CDR3 sequence (DNA): TGTGCCAGCAGGTCAGGGACTGCGGGGAATCAGCCCCAGCATTTT.